The text below deals with one T cell receptor (beta chain). Its antigen remains unidentified. TRB rearrangements were amplified by touch-down multiplex PCR with mixed TRB-A/B primers. TCRdb processed the multiplex PCR reads again and assigns one entry to each CDR3 protein, with no DNA. There are around 6,200 distinct CDR3 sequences in the sample, with around 40% held by the top ten. This entry belongs to a study of T cell clusters in autoimmune cytopenias. Germline-derived CDR1 and CDR2 are DFQATT and SNEGSKA (reference sequence). The CDR3 consists of 15 residues. TRB amplification used 250 ng of peripheral blood genomic DNA. Study findings and constraints: Comparing secondary cytopenia with chronic lymphocytic leukemia showed no cluster-lack signature, apparently masked by lymphoma repertoire.

This same sample was also taken into another study, of T cell repertoires in aging, cancer and after chemotherapy.

The sequencing input was peripheral blood. The J gene is TRBJ1-2, the V gene TRBV20-1; TCRdb lists TRBD1, though no DNA is available to test this call. The TCR originated in a human donor in good health. This CDR3 reads CSATATGNLNYGYTF.